The 28 T cell receptor beta chains reported below all come from one sample, sequenced in a study of T cell responses to AZD1222 COVID-19 vaccine. Data came from immunoSEQ multiplex PCR; TCRdb stores just in-frame clones and leaves some out. Found here are approximately 150,000 clones, 90% to 95% of them singletons; the top ten hold approximately 3.9%. The source material was peripheral blood, sampled 28 days after the second AZD1222 dose. Receptors were obtained from an adult who received the AZD1222 COVID-19 vaccine.

CDR3 region: CASSSPLTELEAFF. As DNA, the CDR3 is TGTGCCAGCAGTTCTCCACTTACCGAACTTGAAGCTTTCTTT. V usage is TRBV28 and J usage is TRBJ1-1; unclear D gene. CDR3 length: 14 amino acids. V shed 4 bases and J shed 7 bases, with 16 bases lying between them. Germline V lookup: CDR1 MDHEN, CDR2 SYDVKM.

V is TRBV15 and J is TRBJ1-4; D unresolved. The ends were cut back, 1 base at V and 8 bases at J, with 5 bases in the middle. Germline lookup yields CDR1 LNHNV and CDR2 YYDKDF (reference sequence). The CDR3 has 12 residues. CDR3 region: CATSRANEKLFF. In DNA form, the CDR3 reads TGTGCCACCAGCAGAGCGAACGAAAAACTGTTTTTT.

The chain uses TRBV2 and TRBJ2-7; maybe TRBD2 (6 bases). The CDR3 has 13 residues. V lost 2 bases to trimming and J lost 4 bases, with 9 bases between them. CDR1 and CDR2 (germline): SNHLY, FYNNEI. This chain's CDR3 is CASSEIGSYEQYF. The CDR3 nucleotides are TGTGCCAGCAGTGAAATCGGGAGTTACGAGCAGTACTTC.

CDR3 nucleotides: TGCGCCAGCAGCTTGTTTTCGGGGGGGAACACTGAAGCTTTCTTT. The encoded protein is CASSLFSGGNTEAFF. This sequence joins TRBV5-1 and TRBJ1-1, with D possibly being TRBD1 (5 bases). Trimming took off 1 base at V and 1 base at J, with 11 bases between the two ends. This CDR3 is 15 amino acids long. CDR1 and CDR2 from the germline V gene are SGHRS and YFSETQ.

J is TRBJ1-3 and V is TRBV9, with 9 bases aligning to TRBD1. The CDR3 runs to 17 residues. Germline V lookup: CDR1 SGDLS, CDR2 YYNGEE. V gave up 4 bases and J gave up 2 bases; unmatched junction bases: 10. CDR3 loop: CASSPGGTGITGNTIYF. Here the CDR3 DNA reads TGTGCCAGCAGCCCCGGGGGGACAGGGATCACTGGAAACACCATATATTTT.

The chain uses TRBV7-2 and TRBJ1-1; D is perhaps TRBD1 (6 bases). Germline V gene lookup returns CDR1 SGHTA and CDR2 FQGNSA. The CDR3 is 17 amino acids. V lost 1 base and J 3 bases, leaving 18 bases between the germline ends. This CDR3 is CASSLGGVLDRDTEAFF. The DNA of the CDR3 is TGTGCCAGCAGCTTAGGAGGGGTTTTGGACAGAGACACTGAAGCTTTCTTT.

The chain recombines TRBV19 with TRBJ1-4; a weak D match, TRBD1 (5 bases). Germline V gene sequence: CDR1 LNHDA, CDR2 SQIVND (reference sequence). V was trimmed by 6 bases and J by 0 bases, leaving 8 bases between them. This CDR3 has 14 residues. In nucleotides, the CDR3 is TGTGCCAGTAGGGGACTAGCAACTAATGAAAAACTGTTTTTT. Translated, it gives CASRGLATNEKLFF. Variable domain in full (rest from reference TRBV19 and TRBJ1-4): DGGITQSPKYLFRKEGQNVTLSCEQNLNHDAMYWYRQDPGQGLRLIYYSQIVNDFQKGDIAEGYSVSREKKESFPLTVTSAQKNPTAFYLCASRGLATNEKLFFGSGTQLSVL.

The V gene is TRBV30, the J gene TRBJ2-1; 8 bases match TRBD2. The CDR3 is 15 amino acids. The junction had 6 bases not matched to a gene; V was cut back by 5 bases and J by 0 bases. The germline V gene encodes CDR1 GTSNPN and CDR2 SVGIG (reference sequence). The CDR3 nucleotides are TGTGCCTGGGGAGCGGGGGTGAGCTCCTACAATGAGCAGTTCTTC. Residues: CAWGAGVSSYNEQFF.

Many counts were recorded for this clone. The J gene is TRBJ1-2, the V gene TRBV30, with 7 bases aligning to TRBD1. CDR1 and CDR2 (germline): GTSNPN, SVGIG (reference sequence). Trimming at V came to 5 bases and at J to 6 bases, leaving 9 bases not matched to a gene. The CDR3 loop spans 13 amino acids. The CDR3 bases are TGTGCCTGGCTACGACAGGGAAACGATGGCTACACCTTC. This codes for CAWLRQGNDGYTF.

The CDR3 is CASSSPGQGLEAFF. The CDR3 DNA reads TGTGCCAGCAGCTCTCCGGGACAGGGGCTTGAAGCTTTCTTT. The V call is TRBV11-3, the J call TRBJ1-1; 10 bases map to TRBD1. The CDR3 extends over 14 amino acids. V dropped 4 bases and J dropped 7; count of bases not matched to a gene: 6. Germline V gives CDR1 SGHNT, CDR2 YENEEA.

The V and J genes are TRBV25-1 and TRBJ2-1, with TRBD2 matching over 9 bases. CDR1 and CDR2 (germline): MGHDK, SYGVNS. This CDR3 comprises 15 residues. Trimming cost V 7 bases and J 1 base; bases outside gene matches: 5. The CDR3 nucleotides read TGTGCCAGCACCCTCAGCGGGAGGTCCTACAATGAGCAGTTCTTC. It encodes CASTLSGRSYNEQFF.

The gene calls are TRBV4-2 and TRBJ1-2, with 12 bases lining up with TRBD1. Germline CDR1 reads LGHNA; CDR2 reads YNFKEQ. CDR3 length equals 18 residues. Losses at the gene ends were 0 bases for V and 5 bases for J; bases not matched to a gene: 10. The CDR3 loop reads CASSQDGGTGGASYGYTF. The CDR3, as DNA: TGTGCCAGCAGCCAAGATGGGGGGACAGGGGGCGCTTCATATGGCTACACCTTC.

This chain links TRBV12-5 with TRBJ1-5; TRBD1 matches at 7 bases. The CDR3 sequence is 19 residues long. After removal of 1 base from V and 0 bases from J, the junction contained 12 bases not matched to a gene. Per the germline V gene, CDR1 is LGHNT and CDR2 is FRNRAP. In nucleotides, the CDR3 is TGTGCTAGTGGTTTGGGACCCCTCGGGCAGGGGGTTAGCAATCAGCCCCAGCATTTT. Amino acids: CASGLGPLGQGVSNQPQHF.

This clone appeared once. This chain links TRBV7-7 with TRBJ2-1, with 8 bases identical to TRBD1. Trimming cost V 3 bases and J 4 bases; bases outside gene matches: 5. Germline CDR1 is SSHAT and CDR2 is FNYEAQ (reference sequence). This CDR3 comprises 15 residues. The CDR3 region has the DNA TGTGCCAGCAGCTTGGAAACAGGGGGGTACAATGAGCAGTTCTTC. Its translation is CASSLETGGYNEQFF.

The gene calls are TRBV7-2 and TRBJ1-1; weak D call: TRBD1 (6 bases). This CDR3 spans 15 amino acids. Germline V CDR1 and CDR2: SGHTA, FQGNSA. V was pared by 1 base and J by 4 bases, with 13 bases between. The CDR3 loop reads CASSLVGQGSTEAFF. CDR3 sequence (DNA): TGTGCCAGCAGCTTAGTAGGGCAGGGGAGCACTGAAGCTTTCTTT.

The rearrangement links TRBV18 to TRBJ2-7; 12 bases are shared with TRBD1. The CDR3 runs 16 residues. V was clipped by 0 bases and J by 6 bases; unmatched bases: 6. Germline lookup yields CDR1 KGHSH and CDR2 LQKENI. The CDR3 coding sequence is TGTGCCAGCTCACCACCGCGGGACAGGGGGCATCCCGAGCAGTACTTC. This sequence encodes CASSPPRDRGHPEQYF.

This clone was counted only a few times. J is TRBJ2-7 and V is TRBV4-1, with D possibly being TRBD2 (5 bases). Germline loops: CDR1 MGHRA, CDR2 YSYEKL. This CDR3 has 15 residues. The V gene lost 0 bases and the J gene lost 1 base, with 10 bases spanning the gap. The CDR3 DNA reads as TGCGCCAGCAGCCAAGATCGCCTAGCTTCCTACGAGCAGTACTTC. Its protein product is CASSQDRLASYEQYF.

This chain connects TRBV28 to TRBJ1-1; 8 bases match TRBD1. The CDR3 runs to 13 residues. CDR1 is MDHEN, CDR2 SYDVKM, per germline. J lost 4 bases, V lost 3 bases, and 1 base had no gene match. The CDR3 sequence is CASSLTGATEAFF. CDR3 DNA sequence: TGTGCCAGCAGTTTGACAGGGGCCACTGAAGCTTTCTTT.

The chain links TRBV6-1 to TRBJ2-1; D remains unclear. V gave up 3 bases and J gave up 8 bases, with 8 bases separating them. The length of the CDR3 is 12 residues. CDR1 is MNHNS, CDR2 SASEGT, per germline. Written as DNA, the CDR3 is TGTGCCAGCAGTGATCTTCGAGATGAGCAGTTCTTC. This codes for CASSDLRDEQFF.

The chain joins TRBV19 to TRBJ2-1; perhaps TRBD2 as D (6 bases). The CDR3 has 13 residues. Trimming removed 7 bases at V and 10 bases at J, with 17 bases between. The V gene's germline CDR1 is LNHDA and CDR2 SQIVND (reference sequence). In DNA, the CDR3 is TGTGCCAGTAAGCTGGGTGTGGGAGGCGAGCAGTTCTTC. Translated: CASKLGVGGEQFF.

Only a few counts were recorded for this clone. The V call is TRBV4-1, the J call TRBJ1-2; maybe TRBD1 (5 bases). The germline CDR1 and CDR2 sequences are MGHRA and YSYEKL. Trimming took 1 base from V and 0 from J, leaving 9 bases between them. The CDR3 sequence is 15 residues long. The CDR3 DNA reads as TGCGCCAGCAGCCAAGGACAGAACCCTAACTATGGCTACACCTTC. It codes for CASSQGQNPNYGYTF.

J is TRBJ1-5 and V is TRBV18; perhaps TRBD1 as D (5 bases). The CDR3 contains 15 residues. Trimming pared 2 bases from V and 3 bases from J, leaving 11 bases between. Germline CDR1 is KGHSH and CDR2 is LQKENI. Here the CDR3 reads CASSPGPGVNQPQHF. The CDR3 nucleotides read TGTGCCAGCTCACCAGGGCCGGGGGTCAATCAGCCCCAGCATTTT.

The J gene is TRBJ2-7, the V gene TRBV11-3, with D tentatively TRBD2 (6 bases). CDR1 SGHNT and CDR2 YENEEA come from the germline V gene. V was pared by 0 bases and J by 5 bases, with 11 bases between. This CDR3 is built from 14 residues. The CDR3 nucleotides read TGTGCCAGCAGCTTAGATGGAACTAGCAACGAGCAGTACTTC. Translated, it gives CASSLDGTSNEQYF.

This clone appeared once. The chain links TRBV28 to TRBJ2-7; 7 bases are a match to TRBD1. The trim removed 3 bases at V and 3 bases at J, leaving 5 bases unmatched. This CDR3 is built from 14 residues. Germline V gives CDR1 MDHEN, CDR2 SYDVKM. As DNA, the CDR3 is TGTGCCAGCAGTTTTATAGGGGGCAACTACGAGCAGTACTTC. Amino acids: CASSFIGGNYEQYF.

The chain joins TRBV3-1 (or the pseudogene TRBV3-2) to TRBJ2-1, with 11 bases lining up with TRBD2. CDR3 length equals 17 residues. The V and J ends lost 2 bases and 4 bases, in that order; junction bases with no gene match: 7. Germline V lookup: CDR1 LGHDT, CDR2 YNNKEL (reference sequence). The CDR3 loop is CASSQPISGRAYNEQFF. In nucleotides, the CDR3 is TGTGCCAGCAGCCAACCGATTAGCGGGAGGGCTTACAATGAGCAGTTCTTC.

The V gene is TRBV7-9, the J gene TRBJ2-3; TRBD1 aligns across 7 bases. The germline gives CDR1 SEHNR, CDR2 FQNEAQ (reference sequence). The CDR3 is 14 residues long. J was trimmed by 2 bases and V by 3 bases; bases with no gene match: 2. DNA for the CDR3: TGTGCCAGCAGCTTGGGACAGATCACAGATACGCAGTATTTT. Its protein product is CASSLGQITDTQYF.

By frequency in the sample, this clone is medium-sized. The DNA for the CDR3 is TGTGCCAGCAGCCCCCGGGACACCAGCTCTGGAAACACCATATATTTT. Translating gives CASSPRDTSSGNTIYF. The chain joins TRBV7-9 to TRBJ1-3; TRBD1 is a possible D gene (6 bases). V dropped 5 bases and J dropped 0 bases, with 14 bases sitting between them. Germline values: CDR1 SEHNR, CDR2 FQNEAQ (reference sequence). This CDR3 comprises 16 residues.

J is TRBJ2-1 and V is TRBV27; 13 bases agree with TRBD2. V shed 1 base and J 2 bases; nucleotides not matched to a gene: 2. The CDR3 consists of 17 residues. The germline gives CDR1 MNHEY, CDR2 SMNVEV (reference sequence). The CDR3 is CASSLYGTSGTYNEQFF. CDR3 coding DNA: TGTGCCAGCAGTTTATATGGGACTAGCGGGACCTACAATGAGCAGTTCTTC.